This TCR beta chain was identified in a study of T cells in Graves' hyperthyroidism and ophthalmopathy (dated by TCRdb to about 2019). Study-wide context: Peripheral blood was collected at initial diagnosis, before any treatment. To identify TCR V-J signatures that set the groups apart, the researchers used a discovery cohort of about a hundred patients, made up of roughly 45 with Graves' ophthalmopathy and about 55 with stable Graves' hyperthyroidism. Prospective prediction of ophthalmopathy was tested in an independent validation cohort consisting of 18 to 20 hyperthyroidism patients and approximately 16 patients who later progressed to ophthalmopathy. The roughly 99 discovery patients were divided at random into training and test sets in a 7:3 ratio. The study also compared thyroid tissue and blood T-cell repertoires from several Graves' hyperthyroidism patients. Following sampling, methimazole starting at 30 mg daily was given to hyperthyroidism patients, and high-dose intravenous methylprednisolone was given to ophthalmopathy patients. The paper describes TCR Vbeta CDR3 sequencing of 130 to 150 peripheral blood samples, made up of roughly 40 ophthalmopathy patients, more than 70 hyperthyroidism patients and about 17 progressor patients.

Findings and caveats that apply to the study as a whole: In validation, the model predicted progression to ophthalmopathy a median of approximately 6.3 months before onset, with about 71% sensitivity and nearly 75% specificity. Sample size was not statistically predetermined, and investigators were not blinded to group allocation. Blood samples also contained most of the expanded thyroid clonotypes (frequency above 0.001), which suggests that blood repertoires may reflect thyroid immune responses. A 13 V-J signature model separated ophthalmopathy from stable hyperthyroidism, with 87.88% sensitivity and roughly 84% specificity in cross-validation and 80%/75% in testing.

The CDR3 spans 14 residues, from the cysteine through the phenylalanine. Only CDR3 DNA is held: 42 bases, read in frame from base 1. CDR1 SGHRS and CDR2 YFSETQ were looked up in the germline V gene. Trimming removed 0 bases from V and 1 base from J, leaving 7 bases between the germline ends. The TCR beta CDR3 regions were amplified from RNA transcripts. The first round of RT-PCR for the TCR CDR3 was performed with the HTBI primer set and the Qiagen OneStep RT-PCR kit. Libraries were constructed in a second round of multiplex PCR, after which size selection and purification were performed. Sequencing of the libraries was done on an Illumina HiSeq2000 using paired-end 100 bp reads. The original pipeline was this. SOAPnuke was used to process the raw data, throwing out any read that contained adapters or uncalled bases, had a mean Phred below 15, or lacked an exact constant-primer or identifier match. High-quality paired reads were merged using COPE v1.2.5, and each unique nucleotide sequence was defined as a clonotype. Clonotypes were aligned to IMGT TRBV, TRBD and TRBJ reference segments using MiTCR v1.1. Only V-J combinations with frequency above 0.0001, covering about 99% of repertoires, were analysed. The TCS score was defined as F50 (clonal expansion) divided by E x V (chaos), with BLOSUM62-based TCRdist calculated between CDR3 peptides within each V-J. Welch's t-statistics and random forest reduced 450 to 600 V-J features to 10 to 15, which were used in a naive Bayes classifier (R e1071). The public sequencing data were trimmed at Q25 with fastp and processed into clonotypes with MiXCR by TCRdb, which kept only in-frame beta chains. Every CDR3 protein is listed once, alongside the most common genes and DNA of its rows. The V and J calls reflect TCRdb's pipeline rather than the authors' work. Here the sample has about 380,000 distinct CDR3 sequences; less than 20% occur a single time. Jointly, the top ten make up around two fifths of the sample.

Many counts were recorded for this clonotype. Its antigen is unknown. Base qualities are not recorded, but no much larger clone differs from it by a single base. Ophthalmopathy patients had moderately to severely active disease, with a Clinical Activity Score of 3 or more, a NOSPECS grade of 4 or more, and a disease duration of less than 3 months. Any patient with an uncontrolled infection, another autoimmune disease, pregnancy or lactation was excluded. Diagnoses were established on the basis of clinical symptoms, serum thyroxine and TRAb, thyroid ultrasound, and orbital computed tomography. PBMCs were separated from about 10 ml of fresh peripheral blood using Ficoll-Paque density gradient centrifugation. Trizol reagent was used to extract total RNA, and RNA quality was then checked on an Agilent 2100 Bioanalyzer.

The sequencing sample was made of blood. The sequence derives from a man aged 18 to 29 with Graves' ophthalmopathy. The chain is assembled from TRBV5-1 and TRBJ1-1; the D gene identity is not certain. The CDR3 region reads CASSLDTWNTEAFF. In nucleotides, the sequence is TGCGCCAGCAGCTTGGATACATGGAACACTGAAGCTTTCTTT.